This T cell receptor (beta chain) was captured by sequencing in a study of early T cells in non-severe SARS-CoV-2 infection. Study overall: Sequencing used unsorted whole-blood bulk RNA, so chains lack pairing.

TCRdb analysed the 5' RACE reads with MiXCR anew, one entry per CDR3 protein. In the table there are approximately 28,000 distinct CDR3 sequences, less than 5% of which are singletons. This clonotype was recorded many times. Germline V gene data show CDR1 as SGHVS and CDR2 as FNYEAQ. The CDR3 contains 16 residues. V lost 3 bases, J lost 8 bases, and 6 bases stayed unmatched. Sequencing was carried out using whole blood. The receptor was derived from an adult who was a healthcare worker with PCR-confirmed SARS-CoV-2 infection or an uninfected control (not recorded which). The chain has TRBV7-6 and TRBJ2-1; TRBD2 matches at 14 bases. DNA for the CDR3: TGTGCCAGCAGCTTGATGGGACTAGCGGGAGCAGATGAGCAGTTCTTC. Its protein is CASSLMGLAGADEQFF.